These 22 T cell receptor beta chains originate from one sample sequenced in a study of control samples from healthy donors and cancer patients. The assay was immunoSEQ multiplex PCR, and TCRdb's table has in-frame clones only and misses some. The table shows about 15,000 clones, with around 87% occurring only once. The sequenced sample was PBMCs. These receptors were taken from a woman in her sixties or seventies with colorectal cancer.

V and J are TRBV19 and TRBJ1-2; D is undetermined. Between the trimmed V and J ends, which lost 9 bases and 4 bases, there was a span of 18 bases. The CDR3 length is 14 residues. From germline, CDR1 is LNHDA and CDR2 SQIVND (reference sequence). The CDR3 loop reads CASLHPEVSYGYTF. As DNA, the CDR3 is TGTGCCAGCCTTCACCCTGAGGTTTCCTATGGCTACACCTTC.

This chain joins TRBV5-6 and TRBJ1-2, with D possibly matching TRBD1 (6 bases). Germline assignment: CDR1 SGHDT and CDR2 YYEEEE. Between the trimmed V and J ends, which lost 0 bases and 3 bases, there was a span of 6 bases. CDR3 length: 13 residues. The CDR3 region is CASSLDRDYGYTF. In DNA form, the CDR3 reads TGTGCCAGCAGCTTGGACAGGGACTATGGCTACACCTTC.

The chain employs TRBV10-3 and TRBJ1-1, with TRBD1 identical over 8 bases. This CDR3 has 14 residues. The V segment lost 4 bases and the J segment 6 bases; nucleotides outside the gene matches: 7. Germline V lookup: CDR1 ENHRY, CDR2 SYGVKD. The CDR3: CAISVDRATPEAFF. The CDR3 DNA follows: TGTGCCATCAGTGTGGACAGGGCGACCCCTGAAGCTTTCTTT.

The J gene is TRBJ2-7, the V gene TRBV18, with D unclear. Germline loops: CDR1 KGHSH, CDR2 LQKENI. Trimming took off 3 bases at V and 2 bases at J, with 5 bases between the two ends. The CDR3 runs to 12 residues. This chain's CDR3 is CASSPHPYEQYF. In DNA form, the CDR3 reads TGTGCCAGCTCACCCCATCCCTACGAGCAGTACTTC.

The rearrangement joins TRBV11-2 to TRBJ2-5; 14 nucleotides agree with TRBD2. The CDR3 covers 16 residues. V gave up 3 bases and J gave up 5 bases; unmatched junction bases: 5. CDR1 and CDR2 (germline): SGHAT, FQNNGV. The CDR3 sequence is CASSFTRLAGGETQYF. The CDR3 DNA reads as TGTGCCAGCAGCTTTACGAGACTAGCGGGGGGGGAGACCCAGTACTTC.

The chain recombines TRBV6-1 with TRBJ2-5; 11 nucleotides agree with TRBD2. V shed 2 bases and J 4 bases; nucleotides not matched to a gene: 3. Germline V gene data show CDR1 as MNHNS and CDR2 as SASEGT. This CDR3 contains 15 residues. CDR3 sequence reads: CASSEYGLAGETQYF. The CDR3 DNA reads as TGTGCCAGCAGTGAATATGGACTAGCGGGAGAGACCCAGTACTTC.

This clone was seen just once. The rearrangement joins TRBV7-2 to TRBJ2-1, with TRBD2 identical over 8 bases. Per germline, CDR1 SGHTA and CDR2 FQGNSA. V shed 2 bases, J shed 7 bases, and the junction held 10 bases outside the gene matches. This CDR3 comprises 16 residues. In nucleotides, the CDR3 is TGTGCCAGCAGCTTAAACGTCGGGACGGGAGGGAATGAGCAGTTCTTC. It codes for CASSLNVGTGGNEQFF. Full variable domain (outside the CDR3, taken from reference TRBV7-2 and TRBJ2-1): GAGVSQSPSNKVTEKGKDVELRCDPISGHTALYWYRQSLGQGLEFLIYFQGNSAPDKSGLPSDRFSAERTGGSVSTLTIQRTQQEDSAVYLCASSLNVGTGGNEQFFGPGTRLTVL.

This chain uses TRBV7-9 with TRBJ2-5, with D unresolved. The CDR3 consists of 13 residues. V lost 5 bases and J 4 bases, leaving 11 bases between the germline ends. Germline CDR1 is SEHNR and CDR2 is FQNEAQ (reference sequence). This CDR3 reads CASSDSESETQYF. The CDR3 bases are TGTGCCAGCAGCGACTCGGAATCAGAGACCCAGTACTTC.

The chain joins TRBV5-1 to TRBJ1-6, with 11 bases aligning to TRBD1. This CDR3 region has 16 residues. The germline V gene encodes CDR1 SGHRS and CDR2 YFSETQ. Trimming removed 4 bases from V and 8 bases from J; junction bases left unmatched: 8. For the CDR3, the DNA is TGCGCCAGCAGCAAGCTTACGGGACAGGGGGATTCACCCCTCCACTTT. This translates into CASSKLTGQGDSPLHF. Full variable domain (rest looked up from reference TRBV5-1 and TRBJ1-6): KAGVTQTPRYLIKTRGQQVTLSCSPISGHRSVSWYQQTPGQGLQFLFEYFSETQRNKGNFPGRFSGRQFSNSRSEMNVSTLELGDSALYLCASSKLTGQGDSPLHFGNGTRLTVT.

This chain joins TRBV19 and TRBJ2-1; maybe TRBD2 (6 bases). This CDR3 has 15 amino acids. V was shortened by 10 bases and J by 6 bases, with 22 bases between the two germline ends. Per germline, CDR1 LNHDA and CDR2 SQIVND (reference sequence). The CDR3 region has the DNA TGTGCCACTTCAGGGCTAGGACTAATAGTCAATGAGCAGTTCTTC. This gives the protein CATSGLGLIVNEQFF.

The gene calls are TRBV11-3 and TRBJ2-6; D gene uncertain. The CDR3 is 19 residues long. Between the trimmed V and J ends, which lost 4 bases and 5 bases, there was a span of 24 bases. CDR1 SGHNT and CDR2 YENEEA come from the germline V gene. The CDR3 nucleotides are TGTGCCAGCAGCTACAGTGCCGATCTCGACAAAGGTCGGGCCAACGTCCTGACTTTC. Protein: CASSYSADLDKGRANVLTF.

The rearrangement links TRBV7-9 to TRBJ1-3; D gene unclear. The CDR3 has 19 amino acids. CDR1 and CDR2 (germline): SEHNR, FQNEAQ (reference sequence). Trimming pared 6 bases from V and 0 bases from J, leaving 24 bases between. The CDR3 DNA follows: TGTGCCAGCAGGGGCGAGTACCCTGTAGAGCGCCTCTCTGGAAACACCATATATTTT. Translation gives CASRGEYPVERLSGNTIYF.

This clone has a single count. As DNA, the CDR3 is TGTGCCAGCAGCCGAATGTCCCAGGTCACAGATACGCAGTATTTT. Amino acids: CASSRMSQVTDTQYF. This rearrangement joins TRBV11-3 to TRBJ2-3, with unresolved D. CDR1 is SGHNT and CDR2 is YENEEA in the germline V gene. V lost 5 bases, J lost 2 bases, and 14 bases lay in between. The CDR3 is made up of 15 amino acids.

There are a few counts of this clone. The gene calls are TRBV6-5 and TRBJ1-5; D call uncertain. This CDR3 is built from 15 residues. Germline-derived CDR1 and CDR2 are MNHEY and SVGAGI. Trimming removed 0 bases from V and 6 bases from J, with 12 bases in between. The DNA of the CDR3 is TGTGCCAGCAGTTACTCGGGCCAGGCGAGTCAGCCCCAGCATTTT. Translating it yields CASSYSGQASQPQHF.

This clone was seen a handful of times. The V gene is TRBV6-6, the J gene TRBJ1-5, with TRBD1 identical over 7 bases. From germline, CDR1 is MNHNY and CDR2 SVGAGI (reference sequence). The length of the CDR3 is 14 residues. The ends lost 4 bases at V and 1 base at J; junction bases unmatched: 1. The CDR3 DNA reads TGTGCCAGCAGTTCGACAGGGAGCAATCAGCCCCAGCATTTT. Protein: CASSSTGSNQPQHF.

The rearrangement links TRBV2 to TRBJ2-4, with 7 bases fitting TRBD2. The CDR3 spans 15 residues. Germline V lookup: CDR1 SNHLY, CDR2 FYNNEI. V lost 6 bases, J lost 6 bases, and 11 bases stayed unmatched. The CDR3 bases are TGTGCCAGCAGGGGGGAGGGTTTCGCAGGAAACATTCAGTACTTC. This translates into CASRGEGFAGNIQYF.

This chain links TRBV7-2 with TRBJ1-1; TRBD1 matches 7 bases. Germline CDR1 and CDR2: SGHTA and FQGNSA. The CDR3 covers 15 residues. The J segment lost 1 base and the V segment lost 4 bases, leaving 6 bases of the junction unmatched. The CDR3: CASSSDRWSNTEAFF. The CDR3 DNA is TGTGCCAGCAGCTCGGACAGGTGGTCGAACACTGAAGCTTTCTTT.

This clone was detected once. V is TRBV24-1 and J is TRBJ2-6, with a tentative D call TRBD1 (6 bases). CDR3 length equals 14 residues. Per the germline V gene, CDR1 is KGHDR and CDR2 is SFDVKD. V was clipped by 9 bases and J by 1 base, with 9 bases between them. DNA of the CDR3: TGTGCCACCGCCGGGACATCTGGGGCCAACGTCCTGACTTTC. Translating gives CATAGTSGANVLTF.

The rearrangement links TRBV11-1 to TRBJ2-7, with D tentatively TRBD2 (6 bases). V lost 5 bases, J lost 3 bases, and 17 bases lay in between. This CDR3 contains 15 residues. Germline loops: CDR1 SGHAT, CDR2 FQDESV (reference sequence). The CDR3 region is CASSPGTGTFYEQYF. As DNA, the CDR3 is TGTGCCAGCAGCCCTGGGACTGGAACTTTCTACGAGCAGTACTTC. The full variable domain, in which reference TRBV11-1 and TRBJ2-7 provide the parts outside the CDR3, is EAEVAQSPRYKITEKSQAVAFWCDPISGHATLYWYRQILGQGPELLVQFQDESVVDDSQLPKDRFSAERLKGVDSTLKIQPAELGDSAMYLCASSPGTGTFYEQYFGPGTRLTVT.

The rearrangement links TRBV24-1 to TRBJ2-3; D remains unclear. This CDR3 is built from 13 residues. The germline V gene has CDR1 KGHDR and CDR2 SFDVKD. Trimming stripped 5 bases from V and 5 bases from J, with 10 bases between. DNA for the CDR3: TGTGCCACCAGTGGCCCGCTGGGAGATACGCAGTATTTT. Translated: CATSGPLGDTQYF.

The CDR3 DNA reads as TGTGCCAGCAGCTTGGGGCCATATAGCAATCAGCCCCAGCATTTT. It translates to CASSLGPYSNQPQHF. This sequence joins TRBV5-5 and TRBJ1-5; D gene uncertain. The ends were cut back, 0 bases at V and 0 bases at J, with 7 bases in the middle. The CDR3 spans 15 residues. Germline lookup yields CDR1 SGHKS and CDR2 YYEKEE (reference sequence).

This sequence joins TRBV11-3 and TRBJ1-2; D unclear. Looked up from germline, CDR1 is SGHNT and CDR2 is YENEEA. There are 14 residues in the CDR3. V shed 5 bases and J shed 4 bases, with 14 bases lying between them. DNA of the CDR3: TGTGCCAGCAGCCCTAGTTGGGGAGCCTATGGCTACACCTTC. It yields the protein CASSPSWGAYGYTF.